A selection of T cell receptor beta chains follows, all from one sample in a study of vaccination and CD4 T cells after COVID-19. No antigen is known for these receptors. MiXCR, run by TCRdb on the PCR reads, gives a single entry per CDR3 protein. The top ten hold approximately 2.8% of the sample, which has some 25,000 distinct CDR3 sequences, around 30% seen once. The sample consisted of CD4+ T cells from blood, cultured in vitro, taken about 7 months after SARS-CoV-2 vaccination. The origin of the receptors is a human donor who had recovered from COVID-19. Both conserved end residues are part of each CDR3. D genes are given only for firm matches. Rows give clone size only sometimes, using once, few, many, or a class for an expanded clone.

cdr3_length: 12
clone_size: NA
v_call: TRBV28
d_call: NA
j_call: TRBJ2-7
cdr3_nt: TGTGCCAGCAGTTTAAGGCTCGTCGAGCAGTACTTC
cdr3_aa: CASSLRLVEQYF

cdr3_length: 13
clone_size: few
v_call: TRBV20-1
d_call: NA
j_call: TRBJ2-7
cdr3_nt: TGCAGTGCTGATAGACAAGCGAGCTACGAGCAGTACTTC
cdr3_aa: CSADRQASYEQYF

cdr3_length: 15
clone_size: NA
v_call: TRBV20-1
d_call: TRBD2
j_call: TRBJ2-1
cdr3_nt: TGCAGTGCTAGAGTGCCGGGACTAGCGGACAATGAGCAGTTCTTC
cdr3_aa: CSARVPGLADNEQFF

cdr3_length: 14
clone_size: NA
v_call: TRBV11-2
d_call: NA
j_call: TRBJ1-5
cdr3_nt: TGTGCCAGCAGCTTCGCGCAGTCAGGTCAGCCCCAGCATTTT
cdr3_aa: CASSFAQSGQPQHF

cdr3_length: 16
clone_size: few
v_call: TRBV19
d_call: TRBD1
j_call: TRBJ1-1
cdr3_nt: TGTGCCAGTAGTAGGAGACCGGGACAGGGTGACACTGAAGCTTTCTTT
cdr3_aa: CASSRRPGQGDTEAFF

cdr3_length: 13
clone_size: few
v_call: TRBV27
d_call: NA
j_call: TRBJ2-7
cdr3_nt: TGTGCCAGCAGTCCACTGACTGGGGACGAGCAGTACTTC
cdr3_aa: CASSPLTGDEQYF

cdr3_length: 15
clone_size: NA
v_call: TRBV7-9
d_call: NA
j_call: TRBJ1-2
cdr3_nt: TGTGCCAGCAGCCCCCCCCGCAGGCTAACTATGGGCTACACCTTC
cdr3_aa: CASSPPRRLTMGYTF

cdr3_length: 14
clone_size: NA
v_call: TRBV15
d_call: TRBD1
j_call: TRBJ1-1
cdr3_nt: TGTGCCACCAGCAGCCCAGGGGGGCTTACTGAAGCTTTCTTT
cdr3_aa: CATSSPGGLTEAFF

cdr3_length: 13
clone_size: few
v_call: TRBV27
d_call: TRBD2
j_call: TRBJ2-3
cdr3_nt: TGTGCCAGCAGAGCGGGATGGAGGGATACGCAGTATTTT
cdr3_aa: CASRAGWRDTQYF

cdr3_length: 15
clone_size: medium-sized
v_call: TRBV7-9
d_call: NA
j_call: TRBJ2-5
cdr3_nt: TGTGCCAGCAGCTTACCCCTGAGCGCACAAGAGACCCAGTACTTC
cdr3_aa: CASSLPLSAQETQYF

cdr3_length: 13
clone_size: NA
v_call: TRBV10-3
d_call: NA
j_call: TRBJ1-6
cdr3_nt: TGTGCCATCAGTGCAAGTAATAATTCACCCCTCCACTTT
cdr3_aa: CAISASNNSPLHF

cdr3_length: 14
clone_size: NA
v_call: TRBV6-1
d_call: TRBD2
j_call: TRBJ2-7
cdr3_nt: TGTGCCAGCAGCTCTTCTAGCGGTCTGTACGAGCAGTACTTC
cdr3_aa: CASSSSSGLYEQYF

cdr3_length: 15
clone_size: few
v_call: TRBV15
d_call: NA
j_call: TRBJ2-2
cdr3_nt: TGTGCCACCAGCATGACTAGGGGAGACACCGGGGAGCTGTTTTTT
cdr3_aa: CATSMTRGDTGELFF

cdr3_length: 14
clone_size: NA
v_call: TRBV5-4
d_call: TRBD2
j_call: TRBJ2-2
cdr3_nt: TGTGCCAGCACGACTAGCTTGAACACCGGGGAGCTGTTTTTT
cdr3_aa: CASTTSLNTGELFF

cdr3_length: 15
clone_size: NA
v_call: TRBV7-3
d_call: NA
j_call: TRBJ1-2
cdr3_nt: TGTGCCAGCAGCTTTTTCACAGGTCCGGGCTATGGCTACACCTTC
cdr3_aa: CASSFFTGPGYGYTF